A single sample gave rise to the 13 T cell receptor beta chains below, sequenced in a study of T cells in Graves' hyperthyroidism and ophthalmopathy. Amplified regions were TCR beta CDR3 sequences from RNA transcripts. First-round RT-PCR targeting the TCR CDR3 was performed with the HTBI primer set. A single record per CDR3 protein comes from TCRdb applying MiXCR to the multiplex PCR reads. Counted here are fewer than 800,000 distinct CDR3 sequences, over 15% occurring once; the ten biggest clones make up roughly 8%. The sequenced sample was blood. These receptors originate from a young man with Graves' hyperthyroidism.

V usage is TRBV19 and J usage is TRBJ1-4; D is perhaps TRBD1 (5 bases). Germline V CDR1 and CDR2: LNHDA, SQIVND (reference sequence). The CDR3 consists of 16 residues. Between the trimmed V and J ends, which lost 8 bases and 0 bases, there was a span of 16 bases. The DNA of the CDR3 is TGTGCCAGTTCTCCAGGGAATCGGGCAACTAATGAAAAACTGTTTTTT. It encodes CASSPGNRATNEKLFF.

In its sample, this clonotype was seen a few times. The CDR3 here is CASSLLNANTGELFF. CDR3 bases: TGTGCCAGCAGCTTATTAAACGCAAACACCGGGGAGCTGTTTTTT. The chain recombines TRBV7-9 with TRBJ2-2; no firm D call. Per the germline V gene, CDR1 is SEHNR and CDR2 is FQNEAQ (reference sequence). This CDR3 has 15 residues. V lost 2 bases and J lost 2, with 9 bases in between.

Points on this clonotype: A read error may produce the germline difference seen at one junction end. V gene TRBV7-9 combines with J gene TRBJ2-3, with TRBD2 identical over 12 bases. Germline assignment: CDR1 SEHNR and CDR2 FQNEAQ (reference sequence). The length of the CDR3 is 15 residues. CDR3 sequence: CASSLTSGGTGTQYF. The CDR3, as DNA: TGTGCCAGCAGTCTGACTAGCGGGGGCACAGGTACGCAGTATTTT.

The gene calls are TRBV6-5 and TRBJ1-2, with D perhaps matching TRBD1 (5 bases). This CDR3 region has 17 residues. The ends were cut back, 4 bases at V and 0 bases at J, with 18 bases in the middle. The germline CDR1 and CDR2 sequences are MNHEY and SVGAGI. This CDR3 reads CASSWGKRAKTNYGYTF. The CDR3, as DNA: TGTGCCAGCAGTTGGGGGAAACGGGCGAAGACTAACTATGGCTACACCTTC.

The rearrangement joins TRBV6-2 or TRBV6-3 to TRBJ1-2; 9 bases line up with TRBD1. The CDR3 sequence is 15 residues long. V shed 0 bases, J shed 5 bases, and the junction held 4 bases outside the gene matches. CDR1 and CDR2 from the germline V gene are MNHEY and SVGEGT. CDR3 coding DNA: TGTGCCAGCAGTTACTCGGGGACAGGGTGGTATGGCTACACCTTC. Translating gives CASSYSGTGWYGYTF.

This clonotype appeared many times. The chain has TRBV6-1 and TRBJ1-1, with 7 positions matching TRBD1. The CDR3 extends over 16 amino acids. Trimming at V came to 2 bases and at J to 1 base, leaving 7 bases not matched to a gene. Per the germline V gene, CDR1 is MNHNS and CDR2 is SASEGT. CDR3 sequence: CASSESRDRPNTEAFF. DNA for the CDR3: TGTGCCAGCAGTGAATCCCGGGACAGACCGAACACTGAAGCTTTCTTT.

The genes are TRBV5-1 and TRBJ2-1, with D possibly matching TRBD2 (6 bases). Germline V gene data show CDR1 as SGHRS and CDR2 as YFSETQ. The CDR3 spans 14 residues. Between the trimmed V and J ends, which lost 4 bases and 7 bases, there was a span of 15 bases. The CDR3 spells CASSLGAAGNEQFF. The CDR3 DNA is TGCGCCAGCAGCCTTGGAGCGGCGGGGAATGAGCAGTTCTTC. Combining the CDR3 with reference TRBV5-1 and TRBJ2-1 gives the whole variable domain KAGVTQTPRYLIKTRGQQVTLSCSPISGHRSVSWYQQTPGQGLQFLFEYFSETQRNKGNFPGRFSGRQFSNSRSEMNVSTLELGDSALYLCASSLGAAGNEQFFGPGTRLTVL.

There are many counts of this clonotype. V and J are TRBV2 and TRBJ2-5, with 7 nucleotides matching TRBD1. The CDR3 runs to 14 residues. The V gene's germline CDR1 is SNHLY and CDR2 FYNNEI. Losses at the gene ends were 6 bases for V and 1 base for J; bases not matched to a gene: 5. CDR3: CASRLRDSQETQYF. Written as DNA, the CDR3 is TGTGCCAGCAGGTTAAGGGACAGCCAAGAGACCCAGTACTTC.

In this sample, this clonotype turned up many times. The chain has TRBV7-2 and TRBJ2-1; D may be TRBD2 (6 bases). The CDR3 runs to 15 residues. Trimming pared 3 bases from V and 7 bases from J, leaving 16 bases between. Looked up from germline, CDR1 is SGHTA and CDR2 is FQGNSA. CDR3 sequence (DNA): TGTGCCAGCAGCTTCGGCGGGAAGGGTGGGAATGAGCAGTTCTTC. Its translation is CASSFGGKGGNEQFF.

The chain joins TRBV7-9 to TRBJ2-5; no reliable D call. Trimming removed 1 base from V and 9 bases from J, with 12 bases in between. CDR1 is SEHNR, CDR2 FQNEAQ, per germline (reference sequence). This CDR3 has 13 residues. In nucleotides, the CDR3 is TGTGCCAGCAGCTTAGTGAGTGACCGTCCCCAGTACTTC. It specifies CASSLVSDRPQYF.

This clonotype has just a few counts. The chain links TRBV19 to TRBJ1-2, with 7 bases matching TRBD1. This CDR3 comprises 15 residues. Germline V CDR1 and CDR2: LNHDA, SQIVND (reference sequence). The trim removed 3 bases at V and 7 bases at J, leaving 11 bases unmatched. The CDR3 DNA follows: TGTGCCAGTAGTATCAGGGGGGGAGGGGGGCCTGGCTACACCTTC. Translating it yields CASSIRGGGGPGYTF.

This clonotype occurred many times. The CDR3 loop reads CASMGSTQYF. The CDR3 coding sequence is TGTGCCAGCATGGGAAGTACGCAGTATTTT. The chain has TRBV6-1 and TRBJ2-3; D is undetermined. There are 10 residues in the CDR3. V gave up 7 bases and J gave up 8 bases, with 7 bases separating them. CDR1 and CDR2 (germline): MNHNS, SASEGT.

J is TRBJ2-1 and V is TRBV5-8, with 14 bases fitting TRBD2. There are 16 residues in the CDR3. Germline V gene lookup returns CDR1 SGHTS and CDR2 YDEGEE. V was clipped by 1 base and J by 9 bases; unmatched bases: 6. The CDR3 region has the DNA TGTGCCAGCAGCTTGAGACTAGCGGGAGGGTACCCTGAGCAGTTCTTC. This sequence encodes CASSLRLAGGYPEQFF.